Listed below are T cell receptor beta chains from one sample, sequenced in a study of CD8 T cells in ankylosing spondylitis. TCRdb redid the calling of the 5' RACE reads with MiXCR, one entry per CDR3 protein. The data contain about 240,000 distinct CDR3 sequences, around 10% of them seen just once; the ten biggest clones take up 6% to 8%. Sequences were obtained from blood, either unsorted or a sorted T cell fraction (not recorded which). The receptors shown here come from a male donor with ankylosing spondylitis or in good health (not recorded which). The CDR3 runs from the conserved cysteine through the conserved F or W. D genes are given only for firm matches. Rows give clone size only sometimes, using once, few, many, or a class for an expanded clone.

>TRBV3-1|TRBJ1-6|.|.
CASTITGGNSPLHF
TGTGCCAGCACAATAACCGGGGGGAATTCACCCCTCCACTTT
>TRBV5-1|TRBJ1-2|.|few
CASSLTGYPSADYGYTF
TGCGCCAGCAGCTTAACAGGATACCCTTCGGCGGACTATGGCTACACCTTC
>TRBV5-5|TRBJ2-1|.|many
CASSLGIAAYNEQFF
TGTGCCAGCAGCTTGGGGATAGCGGCCTACAATGAGCAGTTCTTC
>TRBV11-2|TRBJ1-2|TRBD1|.
CASSSGQGKTLRGYTF
TGTGCCAGCAGCTCAGGACAGGGAAAAACTTTACGGGGCTACACCTTC
>TRBV19|TRBJ1-2|TRBD1|.
CASTSRGRVGYGYTF
TGTGCCAGTACGAGCAGGGGGCGAGTCGGCTATGGCTACACCTTC
>TRBV5-1|TRBJ2-5|.|few
CASSPTYQETQYF
TGCGCCAGCAGCCCTACCTACCAAGAGACCCAGTACTTC
>TRBV20-1|TRBJ2-1|.|few
CSARDILRQPNEQFF
TGCAGTGCTAGAGACATCCTTCGACAGCCCAATGAGCAGTTCTTC
>TRBV6-5|TRBJ2-3|.|few
CASSFDRSTDTQYF
TGTGCCAGCAGTTTCGACAGAAGCACAGATACGCAGTATTTT
>TRBV28|TRBJ2-3|.|.
CATGRTSTDTQYF
TGTGCCACCGGGCGGACTAGCACAGATACGCAGTATTTT
>TRBV27|TRBJ2-1|TRBD2|many
CASSLGLAAYNEQFF
TGTGCCAGCAGTCTCGGACTAGCGGCCTACAATGAGCAGTTCTTC
>TRBV20-1|TRBJ1-1|.|many
CSARPSGTGLTNTEAFF
TGCAGTGCTAGACCCAGCGGAACAGGGCTAACGAACACTGAAGCTTTCTTT
>TRBV5-1|TRBJ1-4|TRBD1|many
CASSFGTGSRELFF
TGCGCCAGCAGCTTCGGGACAGGGAGTAGGGAACTGTTTTTT
>TRBV28|TRBJ1-1|TRBD1|few
CASRLADRGPMNTEAFF
TGTGCCAGCAGACTAGCGGACAGGGGGCCTATGAACACTGAAGCTTTCTTT
>TRBV25-1|TRBJ2-5|TRBD2|many
CASSEGQGGETQYF
TGTGCCAGCAGTGAAGGGCAGGGAGGGGAGACCCAGTACTTC
>TRBV20-1|TRBJ1-1|.|many
CSAPRESVAFF
TGCAGTGCCCCCAGGGAATCGGTAGCTTTCTTT
>TRBV9|TRBJ2-3|TRBD2|many
CASSVLAGSPDTQYF
TGTGCCAGCAGCGTCCTAGCGGGAAGCCCAGATACGCAGTATTTT
>TRBV7-2|TRBJ1-2|.|many
CASSLVVLGGDGYTF
TGTGCCAGCAGCTTAGTCGTTCTGGGAGGTGATGGCTACACCTTC
>TRBV28|TRBJ1-1|.|many
CASSSLATVSEAFF
TGTGCCAGCAGTTCCCTCGCGACAGTAAGTGAAGCTTTCTTT
>TRBV7-9|TRBJ2-1|TRBD2|.
CASSGGGNEQFF
TGTGCCAGCAGCGGGGGGGGCAATGAGCAGTTCTTC
>TRBV28|TRBJ2-7|.|.
CASTGGASYEQYF
TGTGCCAGCACCGGCGGAGCTTCCTACGAGCAGTACTTC
>TRBV5-1|TRBJ2-1|.|many
CASTSGDYNEQFF
TGCGCCAGCACCAGCGGTGATTACAATGAGCAGTTCTTC
>TRBV11-1|TRBJ2-3|.|few
CASSLSRSGVPGADTQYF
TGTGCCAGCAGCTTATCGCGTAGCGGAGTTCCGGGCGCAGATACGCAGTATTTT
>TRBV12-3/TRBV12-4|TRBJ2-3|TRBD1|many
CASSGDSSDTQYF
TGTGCCAGCAGTGGGGACAGCTCAGATACGCAGTATTTT
>TRBV27|TRBJ1-2|.|many
CASSLEPNYGYTF
TGTGCCAGCAGTTTAGAACCGAACTATGGCTACACCTTC
>TRBV28|TRBJ2-7|TRBD1|many
CASSPQYRQGGVNEQYF
TGTGCCAGCAGTCCCCAGTATAGACAGGGGGGAGTCAACGAGCAGTACTTC
>TRBV12-3/TRBV12-4|TRBJ2-7|TRBD1|many
CASSLQGARNEQYF
TGTGCCAGCAGTCTACAGGGGGCGCGCAACGAGCAGTACTTC
>TRBV6-2/TRBV6-3|TRBJ2-5|TRBD2|few
CASSNTRLAGGETQYF
TGTGCCAGCAGTAATACGCGACTAGCGGGAGGAGAGACCCAGTACTTC
>TRBV12-3/TRBV12-4|TRBJ1-1|.|many
CASSLGPRGTEAFF
TGTGCCAGCAGTTTAGGACCCAGAGGGACTGAAGCTTTCTTT
>TRBV12-3/TRBV12-4|TRBJ2-7|.|many
CASSPSGRGRYEQYF
TGTGCCAGCAGTCCCAGTGGCAGGGGGAGGTACGAGCAGTACTTC